The 22 T cell receptor beta chains listed next were all sequenced from one sample in a study of T cell responses to AZD1222 COVID-19 vaccine. Clones were read by immunoSEQ multiplex PCR, and TCRdb kept only the in-frame ones, dropping some. The repertoire includes 98,000 or so clones, around nine tenths of them detected once, and 3.3% sits in the top ten. The sequencing here drew on peripheral blood, taken 28 days after the second dose of the MenACWY control vaccine. Receptors were obtained from an adult who received the MenACWY meningococcal vaccine as a control.

The CDR3 DNA is TGTGCCAGCAGCTCGGGGGACAGGCGCGCCTCCAATTCACCCCTCCACTTT. This encodes CASSSGDRRASNSPLHF. The chain combines TRBV5-4 with TRBJ1-6; 8 nucleotides line up with TRBD1. The germline gives CDR1 SGHNT, CDR2 YYREEE (reference sequence). The trim removed 3 bases at V and 7 bases at J, leaving 12 bases unmatched. The CDR3 totals 17 residues.

This clone came up a few times. This chain connects TRBV18 to TRBJ1-1, with unresolved D. This CDR3 is 15 amino acids long. Germline V gene sequence: CDR1 KGHSH, CDR2 LQKENI. Trimming stripped 5 bases from V and 0 bases from J, with 13 bases between. The CDR3 DNA reads TGTGCCAGCTCATCTCAAGACGGAATGAACACTGAAGCTTTCTTT. This translates into CASSSQDGMNTEAFF.

The rearrangement links TRBV28 to TRBJ2-3; 10 bases are a match to TRBD2. Germline V gives CDR1 MDHEN, CDR2 SYDVKM. After removal of 7 bases from V and 6 bases from J, the junction contained 16 bases not matched to a gene. The CDR3 totals 17 residues. CDR3 sequence (DNA): TGTGCCAGCACCCCCTTTGCAAGCGGGGGGGCGATTGATACGCAGTATTTT. It yields the protein CASTPFASGGAIDTQYF. Supplemented by reference TRBV28 and TRBJ2-3, the full variable domain reads DVKVTQSSRYLVKRTGEKVFLECVQDMDHENMFWYRQDPGLGLRLIYFSYDVKMKEKGDIPEGYSVSREKKERFSLILESASTNQTSMYLCASTPFASGGAIDTQYFGPGTRLTVL.

In this sample, this clone turned up a few times. This rearrangement joins TRBV6-2 or TRBV6-3 to TRBJ2-7; 11 nucleotides match TRBD1. This CDR3 comprises 14 residues. The V and J ends lost 5 bases and 6 bases, in that order; junction bases with no gene match: 6. Germline V lookup: CDR1 MNHEY, CDR2 SVGEGT. In DNA, the CDR3 is TGTGCCAGCAGTACTGGGACAGGGGGAATCGAGCAGTACTTC. It yields the protein CASSTGTGGIEQYF.

The V gene is TRBV24-1, the J gene TRBJ2-5, with 7 positions matching TRBD1. The J segment lost 2 bases and the V segment lost 4 bases, leaving 9 bases of the junction unmatched. Germline CDR1 reads KGHDR; CDR2 reads SFDVKD. The CDR3 extends over 16 amino acids. In DNA form, the CDR3 reads TGTGCCACCAGTGACCACGGGACAGTTGTTCAAGAGACCCAGTACTTC. The encoded protein is CATSDHGTVVQETQYF.

The chain links TRBV4-1 to TRBJ2-7; D unresolved. Trimming took 3 bases from V and 3 from J, leaving 9 bases between them. CDR3 size: 13 residues. In germline, CDR1 is MGHRA, CDR2 YSYEKL. As DNA, the CDR3 is TGCGCCAGCAGCCACACACCCTACTACGAGCAGTACTTC. Translating gives CASSHTPYYEQYF.

The gene calls are TRBV20-1 and TRBJ1-5; D gene ambiguous. V was shortened by 6 bases and J by 5 bases, with 8 bases between the two germline ends. The CDR3 has 11 amino acids. Germline loops: CDR1 DFQATT, CDR2 SNEGSKA (reference sequence). CDR3 nucleotides: TGCAGTGCCACACGCGATCAGCCCCAGCATTTT. This encodes CSATRDQPQHF.

The table lists this clone with a count of one. The gene calls are TRBV7-2 and TRBJ2-2; 7 bases are shared with TRBD2. In germline, CDR1 is SGHTA, CDR2 FQGNSA. V dropped 5 bases and J dropped 2; count of bases not matched to a gene: 8. The CDR3 extends over 16 amino acids. This CDR3 reads CASSPQGGYNTGELFF. The CDR3 DNA follows: TGTGCCAGCAGCCCCCAGGGAGGGTACAACACCGGGGAGCTGTTTTTT.

V usage is TRBV7-2 and J usage is TRBJ2-1; 8 nucleotides match TRBD2. Trimming at V came to 3 bases and at J to 7 bases, leaving 2 bases not matched to a gene. There are 13 residues in the CDR3. The germline V gene encodes CDR1 SGHTA and CDR2 FQGNSA. CDR3 residues: CASSLAGGNEQFF. The CDR3 DNA follows: TGTGCCAGCAGCTTGGCGGGGGGAAATGAGCAGTTCTTC.

This clone was counted a single time. V is TRBV19 and J is TRBJ2-1; D is ambiguous. The V end was cut by 6 bases, the J end by 2 bases, with 14 bases between. CDR3 length: 15 residues. Germline CDR1 LNHDA, CDR2 SQIVND (reference sequence). The CDR3 DNA follows: TGTGCCAGTAGGACTTTATGGGGTACCTACAATGAGCAGTTCTTC. Protein product: CASRTLWGTYNEQFF.

V is TRBV27 and J is TRBJ1-5, with D perhaps TRBD1 (6 bases). V was shortened by 3 bases and J by 0 bases, with 12 bases between the two germline ends. The CDR3 consists of 16 residues. The germline V gene encodes CDR1 MNHEY and CDR2 SMNVEV (reference sequence). CDR3 residues: CASSFTGSGSNQPQHF. The CDR3 bases are TGTGCCAGCAGTTTTACAGGGTCGGGTAGCAATCAGCCCCAGCATTTT.

The chain links TRBV10-1 to TRBJ1-3; D unclear. Germline lookup yields CDR1 WNHNN and CDR2 SYGVQD (reference sequence). The CDR3 is 15 amino acids. The V end was cut by 8 bases, the J end by 2 bases, with 16 bases between. In DNA, the CDR3 is TGCGCCAGCCGGAACGATGGTAGCCCTGGAAACACCATATATTTT. Protein sequence: CASRNDGSPGNTIYF.

This sequence joins TRBV3-1 (or the pseudogene TRBV3-2) and TRBJ1-6, with 7 positions matching TRBD1. The CDR3 covers 14 residues. V lost 0 bases, J lost 10 bases, and 3 bases stayed unmatched. Germline loops: CDR1 LGHDT, CDR2 YNNKEL (reference sequence). DNA for the CDR3: TGTGCCAGCAGCCAAGACAGGGGGGGGTCACCCCTCCACTTT. Translation: CASSQDRGGSPLHF.

The V call is TRBV5-5, the J call TRBJ1-2, with a weak D call TRBD1 (5 bases). V gave up 2 bases and J gave up 5 bases, with 13 bases separating them. The germline gives CDR1 SGHKS, CDR2 YYEKEE (reference sequence). The CDR3 has 14 amino acids. The CDR3 DNA reads as TGTGCCAGCAGCTTTTACGGGACGGGGTATGGCTACACCTTC. Protein: CASSFYGTGYGYTF.

V gene TRBV4-1 combines with J gene TRBJ1-1, with no clear D. The CDR3 is 15 residues long. Germline-derived CDR1 and CDR2 are MGHRA and YSYEKL. With 4 bases removed from V and 1 base from J, the gap between germline ends came to 13 bases. CDR3 in DNA: TGCGCCAGCAGCCGAGGGAGGGCGACGAACACTGAAGCTTTCTTT. It specifies CASSRGRATNTEAFF.

The chain is built from TRBV21-1 and TRBJ1-4; whether TRBD1, the table's D call, matches the DNA was not checked. TRBV21-1 is classified as a pseudogene. CDR3 length equals 15 residues. CDR3 coding DNA: TGTGCCAGTACCGGGACACCCGCAACTAATGAAAAACTGTTTTTT. This sequence encodes CASTGTPATNEKLFF.

V is TRBV23-1 and J is TRBJ1-6; D gene ambiguous. TRBV23-1 is filed as an ORF, its function uncertain. This CDR3 is built from 16 residues. V was cut by 6 bases and J by 8 bases, with 20 bases left in between. The CDR3 sequence is CASRLAKVICDSPLHF. The CDR3 DNA follows: TGCGCCAGCAGACTTGCGAAGGTGATTTGCGATTCACCCCTCCACTTT.

The rearrangement uses TRBV6-2 or TRBV6-3 and TRBJ2-5; D unresolved. Germline assignment: CDR1 MNHEY and CDR2 SVGEGT. The CDR3 extends over 14 amino acids. Deletions cut 2 bases from V and 3 bases from J, with 10 bases between. Here the CDR3 reads CASSYGVRKETQYF. The CDR3 DNA is TGTGCCAGCAGTTACGGGGTTAGGAAAGAGACCCAGTACTTC.

Note on this clone: One end of the junction fails to match germline, which may point to a read error. The CDR3 region is CATSSTGDYGYTF. The CDR3 DNA reads TGTGCCACGTCATCGACAGGGGACTACGGCTACACCTTC. V is TRBV3-1 (or the pseudogene TRBV3-2) and J is TRBJ1-2; 8 bases are shared with TRBD1. Germline V CDR1 and CDR2: LGHDT, YNNKEL (reference sequence). The CDR3 extends over 13 amino acids.

The chain has TRBV18 and TRBJ1-3, with TRBD1 matching over 8 bases. V trimming: 2 bases; J trimming: 4 bases; junction bases outside the gene matches: 1. The CDR3 has 14 amino acids. Germline V gives CDR1 KGHSH, CDR2 LQKENI. The CDR3 region is CASSPGQGGNTIYF. The DNA for the CDR3 is TGTGCCAGCTCACCAGGACAGGGAGGAAACACCATATATTTT. The whole variable domain, filled in from reference TRBV18 and TRBJ1-3, reads NAGVMQNPRHLVRRRGQEARLRCSPMKGHSHVYWYRQLPEEGLKFMVYLQKENIIDESGMPKERFSAEFPKEGPSILRIQQVVRGDSAAYFCASSPGQGGNTIYFGEGSWLTVV.

This rearrangement joins TRBV27 to TRBJ1-1; 7 nucleotides line up with TRBD1. The germline V gene has CDR1 MNHEY and CDR2 SMNVEV (reference sequence). This CDR3 is built from 14 residues. Trimming cost V 7 bases and J 4 bases; bases outside gene matches: 9. CDR3 DNA: TGTGCCAGCACCGCCGACAGGGTGGGCACTGAAGCTTTCTTT. Translated, it gives CASTADRVGTEAFF.

The CDR3 sequence: CASSYGQGTNYGYTF. CDR3 in DNA: TGTGCCAGTAGCTATGGACAGGGGACTAACTATGGCTACACCTTC. The chain couples TRBV19 to TRBJ1-2; 9 bases agree with TRBD1. The CDR3 loop spans 15 amino acids. Germline trimming cut 6 bases from V and 0 bases from J; bases unmatched to any gene: 5. Germline values: CDR1 LNHDA, CDR2 SQIVND (reference sequence).